The 7 T cell receptor beta chains below were found in one sample sequenced in a study of beta chain features in type 1 diabetes. Regarding the study as a whole: Shortening of TCRB CDR3s, moderate but significant, appeared in all four CD4+ subsets of Type 1 diabetes patients.

For these TCRs, the target antigens are not known. Expressed TCRB transcripts were sequenced after all isolated RNA was converted to cDNA. The table came from immunoSEQ multiplex PCR; TCRdb's copy has only in-frame clones and leaves some out. The sample contains nearly 700,000 clones, around 15% of which appear only once. Sequences were obtained from naive CD4+ T cells from blood. The origin of the receptors is a man aged 18 to 30 with type 1 diabetes.

The J gene is TRBJ1-2, the V gene TRBV13; D gene unclear. CDR1 and CDR2 from the germline V gene are PRHDT and FYEKMQ (reference sequence). V lost 0 bases to trimming and J lost 4 bases, with 12 bases between them. This CDR3 has 15 amino acids. The CDR3 is CASSLGSTVFYGYTF. CDR3 coding DNA: TGTGCCAGCAGCTTAGGCTCCACGGTTTTCTATGGCTACACCTTC.

A few counts support this clone. The chain is built from TRBV10-3 and TRBJ1-6; D is unclear. The V gene lost 4 bases and the J gene lost 0 bases, with 7 bases spanning the gap. Germline V gene lookup returns CDR1 ENHRY and CDR2 SYGVKD. The CDR3 extends over 15 amino acids. The CDR3 protein is CAISGEGSYNSPLHF. CDR3 bases: TGTGCCATCAGTGGGGAGGGCTCCTATAATTCACCCCTCCACTTT.

This clone was seen only a few times. This rearrangement joins TRBV29-1 to TRBJ2-7; the match to TRBD1 covers 8 bases. V trimming: 6 bases; J trimming: 0 bases; junction bases outside the gene matches: 10. The germline CDR1 and CDR2 sequences are SQVTM and ANQGSEA. The length of the CDR3 is 15 residues. The CDR3 coding sequence is TGCAGCGTGGGACAGGCTCGCCTCGGCTCCTACGAGCAGTACTTC. This sequence encodes CSVGQARLGSYEQYF.

This clone has only a few counts. This chain joins TRBV6-6 and TRBJ1-5; D unclear. Germline assignment: CDR1 MNHNY and CDR2 SVGAGI (reference sequence). The CDR3 runs 11 residues. Trimming took 11 bases from V and 9 from J, leaving 14 bases between them. The DNA of the CDR3 is TGTGCCTGCGGAGTAGCTCGGCCCCAGCATTTT. Translation: CACGVARPQHF.

In its sample, this clone was seen a few times. This rearrangement joins TRBV18 to TRBJ2-5; D not certain. The V gene lost 2 bases and the J gene lost 2 bases, with 12 bases spanning the gap. CDR1 is KGHSH and CDR2 is LQKENI in the germline V gene. The CDR3 spans 15 residues. CDR3 coding DNA: TGTGCCAGCTCACCAGGCGGAGCATTACAAGAGACCCAGTACTTC. Translating it yields CASSPGGALQETQYF.

This clone was observed a handful of times. The V call is TRBV7-9, the J call TRBJ1-6, with D possibly matching TRBD1 (5 bases). V was clipped by 5 bases and J by 7 bases, with 12 bases between them. The germline V gene encodes CDR1 SEHNR and CDR2 FQNEAQ (reference sequence). The CDR3 runs to 14 residues. CDR3 bases: TGTGCCAGCAGCCCCAGGGCTCTCAATTCACCCCTCCACTTT. It translates to CASSPRALNSPLHF.

The chain links TRBV30 to TRBJ1-2, with D tentatively TRBD1 (6 bases). The V and J ends lost 2 bases and 4 bases respectively, with 14 bases between them. CDR1 GTSNPN and CDR2 SVGIG come from the germline V gene (reference sequence). The CDR3 totals 14 residues. Here the CDR3 reads CAWSSDSGSYGYTF. The CDR3 coding sequence is TGTGCCTGGAGTTCGGACAGCGGATCCTATGGCTACACCTTC.